This T cell receptor (beta chain) was documented in a study of blood T cells in healthy people across ages. Germline lookup yields CDR1 SQVTM and CDR2 ANQGSEA. Deletions cut 4 bases from V and 3 bases from J, with 6 bases between. The CDR3 spans 11 residues. Overall study findings and caveats: There was a strong correlation between TCR beta diversity and naive T cell percentage.

Primed by a sample-barcoded 5' primer and a J-beta primer mix, a second PCR proceeded for 7 to 11 cycles. In TCRdb, the 5' RACE reads were re-called with MiXCR into one record per CDR3 protein. The sample shows 550,000 to 650,000 distinct CDR3 sequences, about 27% of them seen only once. Regarding this clonotype: The antigen is not known.

These sequences were also reported in another study, on T cells of mothers and their children. That study reports: Mothers and children who were related shared slightly more overlap than unrelated pairs, but not significantly more.

The clonotype comes from a boy aged 2-9 years in good health. The chain combines TRBV29-1 with TRBJ2-5; D might be TRBD1 (6 bases). Sequencing was carried out using blood. The CDR3 sequence: CSVAGEETQYF. In DNA form, the CDR3 reads TGCAGCGTTGCAGGGGAAGAGACCCAGTACTTC.